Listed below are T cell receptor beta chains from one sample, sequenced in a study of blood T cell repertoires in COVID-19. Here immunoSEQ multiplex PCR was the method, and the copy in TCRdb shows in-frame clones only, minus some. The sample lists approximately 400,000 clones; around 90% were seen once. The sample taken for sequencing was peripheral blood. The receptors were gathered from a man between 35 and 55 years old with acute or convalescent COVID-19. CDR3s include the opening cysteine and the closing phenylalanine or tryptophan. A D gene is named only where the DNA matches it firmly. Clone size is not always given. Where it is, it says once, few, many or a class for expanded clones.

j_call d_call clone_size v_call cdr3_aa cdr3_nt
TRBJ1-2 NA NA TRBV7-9 CASSPEGYVSGYTF TGTGCCAGCAGCCCCGAGGGATATGTAAGTGGCTACACCTTC
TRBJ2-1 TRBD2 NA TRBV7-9 CASSLTGGRIDEQFF TGTGCCAGCAGCTTAACTGGCGGGAGAATTGATGAGCAGTTCTTC
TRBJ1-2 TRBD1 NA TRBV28 CASSRPTGNGYTF TGTGCCAGCAGCCGCCCGACAGGGAATGGCTACACCTTC
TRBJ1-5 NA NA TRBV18 CASSREDSSQPQHF TGTGCCAGCTCGAGGGAGGATAGTAGTCAGCCCCAGCATTTT
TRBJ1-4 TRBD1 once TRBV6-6 CASTDRGQGFIKLFF TGTGCCAGCACGGACCGGGGACAGGGCTTTATAAAACTGTTTTTT
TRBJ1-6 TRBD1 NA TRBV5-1 CASSGRQGVSSPLHF TGCGCCAGCAGCGGACGACAGGGGGTGAGTTCACCCCTCCACTTT
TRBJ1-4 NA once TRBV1 CTSRPTDFNEKLFF TGCACCAGCCGCCCGACAGACTTTAATGAAAAACTGTTTTTT
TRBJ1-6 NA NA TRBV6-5 CASRTGNYNSPLHF TGTGCCAGCCGAACAGGAAATTATAATTCACCCCTCCACTTT
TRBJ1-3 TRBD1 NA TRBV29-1 CSVEEYRDRGRPPGNTIYF TGCAGCGTTGAAGAATACCGGGACAGGGGGCGACCTCCTGGAAACACCATATATTTT
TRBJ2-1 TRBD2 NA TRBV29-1 CSVEKTSERNEQFF TGCAGCGTCGAAAAAACTAGCGAGAGGAATGAGCAGTTCTTC
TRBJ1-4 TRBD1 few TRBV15 CATSRGGQGGEKLFF TGTGCCACCAGCAGAGGAGGACAGGGCGGCGAAAAACTGTTTTTT
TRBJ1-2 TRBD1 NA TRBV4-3 CASSQGGDRAYYGYTF TGCGCCAGCAGCCAAGGGGGGGACAGGGCGTACTATGGCTACACCTTC
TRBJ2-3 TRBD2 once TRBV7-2 CASSLVRNSGLDTQYF TGTGCCAGCAGCTTAGTGAGGAATAGCGGGCTAGATACGCAGTATTTT
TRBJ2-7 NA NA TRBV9 CASSVGGGPLYEQYF TGTGCCAGCAGCGTAGGCGGCGGGCCCCTCTACGAGCAGTACTTC
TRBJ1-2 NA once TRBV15 CATSRITGGGYTF TGTGCCACCAGCAGAATCACCGGCGGAGGCTACACCTTC
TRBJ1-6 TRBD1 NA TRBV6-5 CASSYSTGTGNSPLHF TGTGCCAGCAGTTACTCAACTGGGACAGGGAATTCACCCCTCCACTTT
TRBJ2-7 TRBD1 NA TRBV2 CASSGDSYEQYF TGTGCCAGCAGTGGGGACAGCTACGAGCAGTACTTC
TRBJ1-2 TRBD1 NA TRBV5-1 CASSFTGTGGFSDGYTF TGCGCCAGCAGCTTTACCGGGACAGGGGGGTTCAGCGATGGCTACACCTTC
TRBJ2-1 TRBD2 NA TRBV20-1 CSASLADYNEQFF TGCAGTGCTAGTCTAGCGGACTACAATGAGCAGTTCTTC
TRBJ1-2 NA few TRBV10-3 CAAGQYGYTF TGTGCCGCCGGACAGTATGGCTACACCTTC
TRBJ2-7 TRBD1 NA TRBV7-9 CASRDYGTGAYEQYF TGTGCCAGCAGAGACTACGGGACAGGGGCCTACGAGCAGTACTTC
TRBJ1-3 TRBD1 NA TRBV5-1 CASRTDRGPGNTIYF TGCGCCAGCAGAACGGACAGGGGACCTGGAAACACCATATATTTT
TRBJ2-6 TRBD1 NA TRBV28 CASSSDRGGGANVLTF TGTGCCAGCAGTTCTGACAGGGGTGGTGGGGCCAACGTCCTGACTTTC
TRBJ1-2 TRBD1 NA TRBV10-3 CAISEDRGGYGYTF TGTGCCATCAGTGAGGACAGGGGAGGCTATGGCTACACCTTC
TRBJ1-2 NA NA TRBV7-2 CASSSTSGHPEGGYTF TGTGCCAGCAGCTCTACCTCGGGACACCCGGAAGGTGGCTACACCTTC
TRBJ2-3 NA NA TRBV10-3 CAIREYGDTQYF TGTGCCATCAGGGAATACGGGGATACGCAGTATTTT
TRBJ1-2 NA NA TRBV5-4 CASSAPGKGYGYTF TGTGCCAGCAGTGCCCCAGGGAAGGGCTATGGCTACACCTTC
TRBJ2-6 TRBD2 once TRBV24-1 CATSGEAGIGGANVLTF TGTGCCACCAGTGGCGAAGCGGGAATAGGGGGGGCCAACGTCCTGACTTTC
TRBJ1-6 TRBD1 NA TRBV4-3 CASSQGGAGGSPLHF TGCGCCAGCAGCCAAGGGGGGGCAGGGGGCTCACCCCTCCACTTT
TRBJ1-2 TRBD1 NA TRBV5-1 CATRTGDNYGYTF TGCGCCACCCGGACAGGGGATAACTATGGCTACACCTTC
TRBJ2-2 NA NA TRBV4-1 CASSQDTGNTGELFF TGCGCCAGCAGCCAAGATACAGGGAACACCGGGGAGCTGTTTTTT
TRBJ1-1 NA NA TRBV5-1 CASSLGANTEAFF TGCGCCAGCAGCTTGGGGGCGAACACTGAAGCTTTCTTT